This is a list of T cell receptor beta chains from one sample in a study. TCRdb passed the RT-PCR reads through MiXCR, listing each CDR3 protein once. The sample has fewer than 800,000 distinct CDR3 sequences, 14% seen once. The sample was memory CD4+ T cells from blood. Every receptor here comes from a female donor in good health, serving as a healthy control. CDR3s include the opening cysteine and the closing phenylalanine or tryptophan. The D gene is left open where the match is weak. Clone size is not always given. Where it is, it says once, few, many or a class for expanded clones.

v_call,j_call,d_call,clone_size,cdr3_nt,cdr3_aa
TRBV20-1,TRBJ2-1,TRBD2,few,TGCAGTGCTAGAGACGCTTTTAGCGGGAGGCCCAATGAGCAGTTCTTC,CSARDAFSGRPNEQFF
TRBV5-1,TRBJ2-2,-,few,TGCGCCAGCAGCTTGACCGGGTACGCGAACACCGGGGAGCTGTTTTTT,CASSLTGYANTGELFF
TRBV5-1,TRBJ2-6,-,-,TGCGCCAGCAGCAAAGTACTCTCTGGGGCCAACGTCCTGACTTTC,CASSKVLSGANVLTF
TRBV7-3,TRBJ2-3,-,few,TGTGCCAGCAGCTCGTGGGCCAGCTCAGATACGCAGTATTTT,CASSSWASSDTQYF
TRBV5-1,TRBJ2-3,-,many,TGCGCCAGCAGCTGGATCGGACCCTCTAGCACAGATACGCAGTATTTT,CASSWIGPSSTDTQYF
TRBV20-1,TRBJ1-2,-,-,TGCAGTGCTCTTACCTTTGGACGGACGAAATATGGCTACACCTTC,CSALTFGRTKYGYTF
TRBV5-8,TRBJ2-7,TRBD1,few,TGTGCCAGCAGCCAGGGACAGCTATTCGAGCAGTACTTC,CASSQGQLFEQYF
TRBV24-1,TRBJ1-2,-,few,TGTGCCACCAGCAGGGACTCTAGCTATGGCTACACCTTC,CATSRDSSYGYTF
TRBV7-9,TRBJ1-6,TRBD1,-,TGTGCCAGCAGCCCCCCGGGACAGGGAGGATCACCCCTCCACTTT,CASSPPGQGGSPLHF
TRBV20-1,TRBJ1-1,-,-,TGCAGTGCTAGAGAGGAAGGGGGGTGGACTGAAGCTTTCTTT,CSAREEGGWTEAFF
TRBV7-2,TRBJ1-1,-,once,TGTGCCAGCAGCTTAGACAAAGCTGAAGCTTTCTTT,CASSLDKAEAFF
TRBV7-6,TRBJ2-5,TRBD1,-,TGTGCCAGCACAACCAGGGGGCCCCCACAAGAGACCCAGTACTTC,CASTTRGPPQETQYF
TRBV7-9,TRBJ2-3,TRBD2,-,TGTGCCAGCAGCTTAGGGGGAATAGCGGGCTACACAGATACGCAGTATTTT,CASSLGGIAGYTDTQYF
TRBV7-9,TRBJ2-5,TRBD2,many,TGTGCCAGCAGCGTCCGGACTAGCGGTCAAGAGACCCAGTACTTC,CASSVRTSGQETQYF
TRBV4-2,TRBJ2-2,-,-,TGTGCCAGCAGCCAAGATAGGCAGGGATTGAACACCGGGGAGCTGTTTTTT,CASSQDRQGLNTGELFF
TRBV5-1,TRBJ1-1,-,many,TGCGCCAGCAGCTTGATGGACACTAGTAAGACTGAAGCTTTCTTT,CASSLMDTSKTEAFF
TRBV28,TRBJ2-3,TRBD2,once,TGTGCCAGCAGTACAACCGGGACTAGGGACGAAGATAAGCAGTATTTT,CASSTTGTRDEDKQYF
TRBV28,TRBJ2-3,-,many,TGTGCCAGCAGTTCCCCTCCCCGGCTCACAGATACGCAGTATTTT,CASSSPPRLTDTQYF
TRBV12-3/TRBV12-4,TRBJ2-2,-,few,TGTGCCAGCAGTTTAGCCGGGGGCCGCGGGGAGCTGTTTTTT,CASSLAGGRGELFF
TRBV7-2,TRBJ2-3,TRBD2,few,TGTGCCAGCAGCTTAGAGGCGGGGGGGTGGACAGATACGCAGTATTTT,CASSLEAGGWTDTQYF
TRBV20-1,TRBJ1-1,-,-,TGCAGTGCTAGAGACGGGACGGAACTGAACACTGAAGCTTTCTTT,CSARDGTELNTEAFF